This T cell receptor (beta chain) is drawn from a study of T cell changes during pregnancy in multiple sclerosis. In germline, CDR1 is SGHAT, CDR2 FQNNGV. Unmatched junction bases numbered 0, after V lost 3 bases and J lost 9 bases. This CDR3 has 14 amino acids. Sequenced by immunoSEQ multiplex PCR; TCRdb stores in-frame clones only, minus some. This table holds some 100,000 clones, 92% found once. The TCR was taken from a female donor with multiple sclerosis, enrolled in a pregnancy study. This chain joins TRBV11-2 and TRBJ2-1; 15 bases fit TRBD2. Sequences were derived from peripheral blood, sampled after pregnancy. This CDR3 is CASSLGLAGGEQFF. In DNA form, the CDR3 reads TGTGCCAGCAGCTTGGGACTAGCGGGAGGTGAGCAGTTCTTC. Full variable domain (rest looked up from reference TRBV11-2 and TRBJ2-1): EAGVAQSPRYKIIEKRQSVAFWCNPISGHATLYWYQQILGQGPKLLIQFQNNGVVDDSQLPKDRFSAERLKGVDSTLKIQPAKLEDSAVYLCASSLGLAGGEQFFGPGTRLTVL.